What follows is one T cell receptor beta chain and its context. This clonotype was observed a handful of times. Its antigen is not yet known. No per-base quality is available; no much larger clone lies one base away. Trimming costs V 1 base and J 5 bases, and their ends lie 6 bases apart. From the cysteine through the phenylalanine, the CDR3 covers 14 amino acids. Only the CDR3 part of the read is kept: 42 bases, read in frame from the first base. CDR1 and CDR2 are read off the germline V gene (reference sequence) as LNHDA and SQIVND. The data were obtained in a study of T cells in Graves' hyperthyroidism and ophthalmopathy (dated by TCRdb to the late 2010s). Notes on the research overall: Peripheral blood was collected at initial diagnosis, before any treatment. A discovery cohort of fewer than 110 patients, approximately 44 with Graves' ophthalmopathy and 57 with stable Graves' hyperthyroidism, was used to find distinguishing TCR V-J signatures. Prospective prediction of ophthalmopathy was tested in an independent validation cohort of approximately 19 hyperthyroidism patients and around 16 patients who later progressed to ophthalmopathy. The approximately 100 discovery patients were randomly split 7:3 into training and test sets. The study also compared thyroid tissue and blood T-cell repertoires from five or six Graves' hyperthyroidism patients. Following sampling, methimazole starting at 30 mg daily was given to hyperthyroidism patients, and high-dose intravenous methylprednisolone was given to ophthalmopathy patients. The paper describes TCR Vbeta CDR3 sequencing of some 130 peripheral blood samples, made up of under 50 ophthalmopathy patients, approximately 76 hyperthyroidism patients and approximately 17 progressor patients. General findings and caveats noted by the study authors: A model built on a 13 V-J signature distinguished ophthalmopathy from stable hyperthyroidism, reaching over 85% sensitivity and around 81% specificity in cross-validation and 80%/75% in testing. Most expanded thyroid clonotypes (frequency above 0.001) were also found in blood, which suggests that blood repertoires may mirror thyroid immune responses. Sample size was not statistically predetermined, and blinding of investigators to group allocation was not performed. In validation, the model predicted progression to ophthalmopathy with 60% to 71% sensitivity and approximately 78% specificity, a median of 6.5 months before onset.

Stable Graves' hyperthyroidism was defined as no progression to ophthalmopathy during 18 months of follow-up. The hyperthyroidism patients were between 18 and 65 years old and newly diagnosed, with a disease duration of less than 2 months. The study excluded patients with uncontrolled infections, other autoimmune diseases, pregnancy or lactation. Diagnoses relied on clinical symptoms, serum thyroxine and TRAb, thyroid ultrasound and orbital computed tomography. PBMCs were separated from 8 to 10 ml of fresh peripheral blood using Ficoll-Paque density gradient centrifugation. Trizol reagent was used to extract total RNA, and RNA quality was then checked on an Agilent 2100 Bioanalyzer. Amplification of TCR beta CDR3 regions was carried out from RNA transcripts. A first-round RT-PCR of the TCR CDR3 used the HTBI primer set with the Qiagen OneStep RT-PCR kit. Libraries were constructed in a second round of multiplex PCR, after which size selection and purification were performed. The libraries were sequenced on an Illumina HiSeq2000 using paired-end 100 bp reads. Per the original workflow: SOAPnuke was used to process the raw data, throwing out any read that contained adapters or uncalled bases, had a mean Phred below 15, or lacked an exact constant-primer or identifier match. High-quality paired reads were merged using COPE v1.2.5, and each unique nucleotide sequence was defined as a clonotype. Clonotypes were aligned to IMGT TRBV, TRBD and TRBJ reference segments using MiTCR v1.1. Only V-J combinations with frequency above 0.0001, covering about 99% of repertoires, were analysed. A TCS score was defined as the ratio of F50 (clonal expansion) to E x V (chaos), with BLOSUM62-based TCRdist applied between CDR3 peptides within each V-J. Welch's t-statistics and random forest reduced approximately 520 V-J features to around 14, which were used in a naive Bayes classifier (R e1071). TCRdb applied fastp at Q25 and MiXCR to the public reads, then kept only in-frame beta chains. Each record represents a unique CDR3 protein, reported with the most common genes and DNA among its rows. In this record, the V and J calls reflect TCRdb's handling and not the investigators' own analysis. This sample holds some 200,000 distinct CDR3 sequences; around 17% were observed only once. The ten biggest clones cover 40% to 65% of the sample.

Sequencing used blood. The sequence links TRBV19 to TRBJ1-6; the D gene remains uncertain. This TCR derives from a woman aged 45 to 65 with Graves' hyperthyroidism. The CDR3 amino acid sequence is: CASSIVGHNSPLHF. The nucleotides are TGTGCCAGTAGTATAGTGGGCCATAATTCACCCCTCCACTTT.